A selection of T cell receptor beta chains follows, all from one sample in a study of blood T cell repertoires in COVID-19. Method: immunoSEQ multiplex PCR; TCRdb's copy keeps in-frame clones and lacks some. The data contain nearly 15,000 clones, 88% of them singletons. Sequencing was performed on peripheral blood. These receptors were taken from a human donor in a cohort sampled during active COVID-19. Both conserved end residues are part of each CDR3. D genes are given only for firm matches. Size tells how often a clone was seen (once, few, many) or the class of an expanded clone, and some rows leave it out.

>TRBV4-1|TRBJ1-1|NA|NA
CASSQSGAGPIEAFF
TGCGCCAGCAGCCAATCTGGGGCAGGGCCCATTGAAGCTTTCTTT
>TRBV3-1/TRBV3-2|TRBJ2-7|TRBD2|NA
CASSQTSGGTYEQYF
TGTGCCAGCAGCCAAACTAGCGGAGGGACCTACGAGCAGTACTTC
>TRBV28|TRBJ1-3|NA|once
CASSTGSHSGNTIYF
TGTGCCAGCAGTACCGGGAGTCACTCTGGAAACACCATATATTTT
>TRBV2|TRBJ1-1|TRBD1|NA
CASRGRQGTNTEAFF
TGTGCCAGCAGGGGCAGACAGGGTACGAACACTGAAGCTTTCTTT
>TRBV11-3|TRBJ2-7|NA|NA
CASSFTGPGEQYF
TGTGCCAGCAGCTTTACAGGGCCCGGGGAGCAGTACTTC
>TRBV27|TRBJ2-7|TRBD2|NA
CASSPGLAYEQYF
TGTGCCAGCAGCCCGGGACTAGCGTACGAGCAGTACTTC
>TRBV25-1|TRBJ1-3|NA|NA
CASTPGSSGNTIYF
TGTGCCAGCACCCCGGGAAGCTCTGGAAACACCATATATTTT
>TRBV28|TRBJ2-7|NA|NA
CASRPTDREQYF
TGTGCCAGCAGGCCGACAGATCGGGAGCAGTACTTC
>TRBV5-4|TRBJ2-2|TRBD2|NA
CASSLELAGLSGELFF
TGTGCCAGCAGCTTGGAACTAGCGGGATTGTCCGGGGAGCTGTTTTTT
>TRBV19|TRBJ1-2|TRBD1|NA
CASSPHRGLGYTF
TGTGCCAGTAGCCCCCACAGGGGGCTTGGCTACACCTTC